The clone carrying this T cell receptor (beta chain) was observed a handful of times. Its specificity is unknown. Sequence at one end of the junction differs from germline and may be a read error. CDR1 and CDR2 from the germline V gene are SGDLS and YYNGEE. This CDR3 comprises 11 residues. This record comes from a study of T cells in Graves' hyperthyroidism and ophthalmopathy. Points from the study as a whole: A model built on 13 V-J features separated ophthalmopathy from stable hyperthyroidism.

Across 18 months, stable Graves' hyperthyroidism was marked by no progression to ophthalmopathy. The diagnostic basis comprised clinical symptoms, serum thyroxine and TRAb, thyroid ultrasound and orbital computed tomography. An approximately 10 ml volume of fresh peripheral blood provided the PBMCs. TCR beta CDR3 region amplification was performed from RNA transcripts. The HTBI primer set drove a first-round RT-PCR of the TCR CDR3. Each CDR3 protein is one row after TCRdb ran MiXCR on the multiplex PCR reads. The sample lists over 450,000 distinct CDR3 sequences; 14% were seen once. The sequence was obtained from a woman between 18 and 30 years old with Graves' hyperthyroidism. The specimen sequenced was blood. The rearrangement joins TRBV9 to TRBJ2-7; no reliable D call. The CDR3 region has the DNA TGTGCCAGCAGCACTTCCTCCGAGCAGTACTTC. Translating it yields CASSTSSEQYF.